The rows below give T cell receptor beta chains drawn from one sample of a study of post-analysis software for immune sequencing data. TCRdb fed the PCR reads into MiXCR, producing one record per CDR3 protein. The profile shows over 700,000 distinct CDR3 sequences, 25% to 30% of them singletons. Specimen: blood. The receptors here all came from a girl aged 10 to 17 with multiple sclerosis. The CDR3 runs from the conserved cysteine through the conserved F or W. D genes are given only for firm matches. A clone size is listed for some rows: how often the clone was seen (once, few, many), or a class if it is expanded.

j_call: TRBJ2-1
v_call: TRBV12-3/TRBV12-4
clone_size: .
d_call: .
cdr3_nt: TGTGCCAGCAGTTCCGCGCTAGCATCTGAGCAGTTCTTC
cdr3_aa: CASSSALASEQFF

j_call: TRBJ2-7
v_call: TRBV11-1
clone_size: few
d_call: .
cdr3_nt: TGTGCCAGCAGCTTACAGGTTCAGGGGCCCTACGAGCAGTACTTC
cdr3_aa: CASSLQVQGPYEQYF

j_call: TRBJ2-3
v_call: TRBV10-3
clone_size: .
d_call: TRBD2
cdr3_nt: TGTGCCATCAGTGAACTAGCGGGGGCCTTCACAGATACGCAGTATTTT
cdr3_aa: CAISELAGAFTDTQYF

j_call: TRBJ1-2
v_call: TRBV12-3/TRBV12-4
clone_size: few
d_call: TRBD1
cdr3_nt: TGTGCCAGCAGTTTTCGGGACAGTTATGGCTACACCTTC
cdr3_aa: CASSFRDSYGYTF

j_call: TRBJ1-5
v_call: TRBV15
clone_size: .
d_call: .
cdr3_nt: TGTGCCACCAGCAGGGACAGTCATAGCAATCAGCCCCAGCATTTT
cdr3_aa: CATSRDSHSNQPQHF

j_call: TRBJ1-6
v_call: TRBV12-3/TRBV12-4
clone_size: .
d_call: .
cdr3_nt: TGTGCCAGCAGCAGGGGACTAAATTCACCCCTCCACTTT
cdr3_aa: CASSRGLNSPLHF

j_call: TRBJ1-2
v_call: TRBV7-2
clone_size: few
d_call: .
cdr3_nt: TGTGCCAGCAGCTTAGCTAACGGAAACGGCGGCTACACCTTC
cdr3_aa: CASSLANGNGGYTF

j_call: TRBJ1-5
v_call: TRBV20-1
clone_size: .
d_call: TRBD1
cdr3_nt: TGCAGTGCTCGGGGACAGCCGTATAGCAATCAGCCCCAGCATTTT
cdr3_aa: CSARGQPYSNQPQHF

j_call: TRBJ2-3
v_call: TRBV9
clone_size: few
d_call: .
cdr3_nt: TGTGCCAGCAGCCTCGTGGAGGGTAGCACAGATACGCAGTATTTT
cdr3_aa: CASSLVEGSTDTQYF

j_call: TRBJ2-5
v_call: TRBV9
clone_size: many
d_call: .
cdr3_nt: TGTGCCAGCAGCGCCCTCGGAGAGACCCAGTACTTC
cdr3_aa: CASSALGETQYF

j_call: TRBJ1-6
v_call: TRBV20-1
clone_size: .
d_call: .
cdr3_nt: TGCAGTGCTAGGGGGTGGTTCTCCTATAATTCACCCCTCCACTTT
cdr3_aa: CSARGWFSYNSPLHF

j_call: TRBJ1-2
v_call: TRBV12-3/TRBV12-4
clone_size: .
d_call: .
cdr3_nt: TGTGCCAGCGGCATGGGCTATGGCTACACCTTC
cdr3_aa: CASGMGYGYTF

j_call: TRBJ1-2
v_call: TRBV29-1
clone_size: few
d_call: .
cdr3_nt: TGCAGCGTTGACCGGGACGAAGACTATGGCTACACCTTC
cdr3_aa: CSVDRDEDYGYTF

j_call: TRBJ1-5
v_call: TRBV3-1
clone_size: few
d_call: .
cdr3_nt: TGTGCCAGCAGCCCCCAGCGGGGATCTGGGCAGCCCCAGCATTTT
cdr3_aa: CASSPQRGSGQPQHF

j_call: TRBJ1-1
v_call: TRBV6-2/TRBV6-3
clone_size: .
d_call: .
cdr3_nt: TGTGCCAGCAGTCTCCTTCGGGTAACGAACACTGAAGCTTTCTTT
cdr3_aa: CASSLLRVTNTEAFF

j_call: TRBJ1-2
v_call: TRBV29-1
clone_size: many
d_call: .
cdr3_nt: TGCAGCGTTGAGGGCAGGGGCTATGGCTACACCTTC
cdr3_aa: CSVEGRGYGYTF

j_call: TRBJ1-1
v_call: TRBV6-5
clone_size: few
d_call: .
cdr3_nt: TGTGCCAGCAGTTACGGACACCTTGAAGCTTTCTTT
cdr3_aa: CASSYGHLEAFF

j_call: TRBJ2-1
v_call: TRBV3-1
clone_size: .
d_call: TRBD2
cdr3_nt: TGTGCCAGCAGCCCAAGCGCGGGGGTCCGGGGGGAGCAGTTCTTC
cdr3_aa: CASSPSAGVRGEQFF

j_call: TRBJ1-5
v_call: TRBV6-6
clone_size: few
d_call: .
cdr3_nt: TGTGCCAGCAGCGGGGACCGGCCCCAGCATTTT
cdr3_aa: CASSGDRPQHF

j_call: TRBJ2-1
v_call: TRBV20-1
clone_size: .
d_call: TRBD2
cdr3_nt: TGCAGTGCTCCCAATCTAGCGGGAGTCTACAATGAGCAGTTCTTC
cdr3_aa: CSAPNLAGVYNEQFF

j_call: TRBJ1-5
v_call: TRBV12-3/TRBV12-4
clone_size: few
d_call: TRBD1
cdr3_nt: TGTGCCAGCAGTTTATGGGTGGGACAGAGCAATCAGCCCCAGCATTTT
cdr3_aa: CASSLWVGQSNQPQHF

j_call: TRBJ1-6
v_call: TRBV20-1
clone_size: few
d_call: .
cdr3_nt: TGCAGTCCCCAGGGCCAGGACGGTTGGGATTCACCCCTCCACTTT
cdr3_aa: CSPQGQDGWDSPLHF

j_call: TRBJ2-7
v_call: TRBV24-1
clone_size: few
d_call: TRBD1
cdr3_nt: TGTGCCACCAGTGTTGGGACAGGGCGAGAGCAGTACTTC
cdr3_aa: CATSVGTGREQYF

j_call: TRBJ2-1
v_call: TRBV29-1
clone_size: .
d_call: .
cdr3_nt: TGCAGCGTTCCGGTATCCCGTGAGCAGTTCTTC
cdr3_aa: CSVPVSREQFF

j_call: TRBJ2-7
v_call: TRBV6-2/TRBV6-3
clone_size: .
d_call: TRBD2
cdr3_nt: TGTGCCAGCAGCGGAGGAGCTTGGCGGGGGGGATACGAGCAGTACTTC
cdr3_aa: CASSGGAWRGGYEQYF

j_call: TRBJ1-1
v_call: TRBV28
clone_size: once
d_call: .
cdr3_nt: TGTACCAGCGTGCCGGGCGGTACCATGAACACTGAAGCTTTCTTT
cdr3_aa: CTSVPGGTMNTEAFF

j_call: TRBJ2-5
v_call: TRBV7-2
clone_size: few
d_call: .
cdr3_nt: TGTGCCAGGCCTCAATCCCAAGAGACCCAGTACTTC
cdr3_aa: CARPQSQETQYF

j_call: TRBJ2-3
v_call: TRBV20-1
clone_size: .
d_call: .
cdr3_nt: TGCAGTGCTAGAGAGGGGGCGCGGAGGGGCACAGATGCGCAGTATTTT
cdr3_aa: CSAREGARRGTDAQYF

j_call: TRBJ2-4
v_call: TRBV6-6
clone_size: few
d_call: .
cdr3_nt: TGTGCCAGCAGTTACGGCGGTCAGGGCGGGGACATTCAGTACTTC
cdr3_aa: CASSYGGQGGDIQYF

j_call: TRBJ2-7
v_call: TRBV28
clone_size: .
d_call: TRBD1
cdr3_nt: TGTGCCAGCAGCACCCCAGGGGGACAGCGATTCTACGAGCAGTACTTC
cdr3_aa: CASSTPGGQRFYEQYF

j_call: TRBJ2-7
v_call: TRBV5-6
clone_size: .
d_call: TRBD1
cdr3_nt: TGTGCCAGCAGCTTTCAGGGGGCTTTCGACGAGCAGTACTTC
cdr3_aa: CASSFQGAFDEQYF

j_call: TRBJ1-3
v_call: TRBV20-1
clone_size: .
d_call: .
cdr3_nt: TGCAGTGCTAGAACAGTTCCTGGAAACACCATATATTTT
cdr3_aa: CSARTVPGNTIYF

j_call: TRBJ2-7
v_call: TRBV19
clone_size: .
d_call: TRBD2
cdr3_nt: TGTGCCAGTAGTATCGGATGGCGGGGGGGGAATGAGCAGTACTTC
cdr3_aa: CASSIGWRGGNEQYF

j_call: TRBJ2-1
v_call: TRBV15
clone_size: .
d_call: TRBD2
cdr3_nt: TGTGCCACCAGCACTTCTAGCGGGAGCGTGAATGAGCAGTTCTTC
cdr3_aa: CATSTSSGSVNEQFF

j_call: TRBJ2-3
v_call: TRBV7-9
clone_size: .
d_call: TRBD2
cdr3_nt: TGTGCCAGCAGCCCCCCAGCGGGAGTTCCAGATACGCAGTATTTT
cdr3_aa: CASSPPAGVPDTQYF

j_call: TRBJ2-1
v_call: TRBV7-9
clone_size: few
d_call: .
cdr3_nt: TGTGCCAGCAGCTTAGTATTGAGCCGGGATGAGCAGTTCTTC
cdr3_aa: CASSLVLSRDEQFF

j_call: TRBJ2-7
v_call: TRBV27
clone_size: many
d_call: .
cdr3_nt: TGTGCCAGCAGTTTTGGTCCGGGCCTCTCCTACGAGCAGTACTTC
cdr3_aa: CASSFGPGLSYEQYF

j_call: TRBJ1-2
v_call: TRBV6-6
clone_size: .
d_call: .
cdr3_nt: TGTGCCAGCAGTTACTCAGGGACACCTAACTATGGCTACACCTTC
cdr3_aa: CASSYSGTPNYGYTF